The clone carrying this TCR beta chain is a singleton in its sample. The antigen is unknown. The sample belongs to a study of long-term antiretroviral therapy in people with HIV. Survey-level resolution applied to immunoSEQ assay v3.0. Sequencing used immunoSEQ multiplex PCR; TCRdb keeps in-frame clones, though not all of them. The table lists under 20,000 clones, 86% of them singletons. Findings and caveats of the study: Upon ART, diversity increased but remained lower than transplant donor controls. Possibly under older ART regimens, blood was drawn between 2004 and 2017. Controls exceeded HIV repertoires in CDR3 length range. Repertoire dominance by clones expanded before ART was seen at all time points.

CDR1 KGHSH and CDR2 LQKENI come from the germline V gene. V trimming: 4 bases; J trimming: 5 bases; junction bases outside the gene matches: 8. The CDR3 runs 16 residues. The clonotype comes from a man between 35 and 55 years old with HIV. The sequencing here drew on unsorted PBMCs, taken 0.5 years after starting antiretroviral therapy. The chain recombines TRBV18 with TRBJ2-1, with TRBD1 identical over 10 bases. The CDR3 coding sequence is TGTGCCAGCTCACTTTTAGACAGGGGGCAAGACAATGAGCAGTTCTTC. It is translated as CASSLLDRGQDNEQFF.